This T cell receptor (beta chain) was obtained from a study of blood T cell repertoires in COVID-19. V gave up 2 bases and J gave up 7 bases, with 19 bases separating them. The CDR3 is 16 residues long. In germline, CDR1 is SGDLS, CDR2 YYNGEE. Authors' processing steps: Reference gene primer amplification yielded estimated nucleated cell counts. Repertoires were generated with immunoSEQ multiplex PCR, while TCRdb's copy carries only in-frame clones and drops some. V and J calls and clone size are given by that table; D and trimming were obtained from the DNA. This table holds about 78,000 clones, 75% to 95% found once. This clone was detected once.

This TCR came from a woman of 80 years or more with acute or convalescent COVID-19. Sequencing was carried out using peripheral blood. The chain is built from TRBV9 and TRBJ2-1, with TRBD2 as a possible D gene (5 bases). The CDR3 DNA sequence: TGTGCCAGCAGCGTCCAATCGGTAGGTTCGGGGAATGAGCAGTTCTTC. It codes for CASSVQSVGSGNEQFF.